Below are 19 T cell receptor beta chains sequenced from a single sample in a study of blood T cell repertoires in COVID-19. Sequencing used immunoSEQ multiplex PCR; TCRdb keeps in-frame clones, though not all of them. The sample records approximately 500,000 clones, 85% to 90% being singletons. The sequencing sample was made of peripheral blood. These receptors all stem from a woman aged 45 to 65 with COVID-19, enrolled during active disease.

This sequence joins TRBV19 and TRBJ1-5; TRBD1 aligns across 9 bases. CDR3 length equals 17 residues. J gave up 2 bases and V 2 bases, and 7 bases lay outside the gene matches. In germline, CDR1 is LNHDA, CDR2 SQIVND (reference sequence). The CDR3 region is CASSITDRGFRNQPQHF. The CDR3 region has the DNA TGTGCCAGTAGTATAACGGACAGGGGATTTCGCAATCAGCCCCAGCATTTT.

The chain recombines TRBV19 with TRBJ1-4; 7 bases agree with TRBD1. V trimming: 7 bases; J trimming: 4 bases; junction bases outside the gene matches: 6. The CDR3 runs 14 residues. In germline, CDR1 is LNHDA, CDR2 SQIVND (reference sequence). CDR3 in DNA: TGTGCCAGTACCTCGGACAGGCGTAATGAAAAACTGTTTTTT. This sequence encodes CASTSDRRNEKLFF.

The chain recombines TRBV7-8 with TRBJ1-4; no definite D call. Germline CDR1 and CDR2: SGHVS and FQNEAQ. CDR3 length equals 14 residues. The ends were cut back, 5 bases at V and 4 bases at J, with 11 bases in the middle. Here the CDR3 reads CASSLVISNEKLFF. The CDR3 DNA is TGTGCCAGCAGCCTCGTAATTAGTAATGAAAAACTGTTTTTT.

The chain links TRBV13 to TRBJ2-7; the match to TRBD2 covers 9 bases. This CDR3 contains 17 residues. Per germline, CDR1 PRHDT and CDR2 FYEKMQ (reference sequence). Losses at the gene ends were 0 bases for V and 0 bases for J; bases not matched to a gene: 6. This CDR3 reads CASSLGYSGGRSYEQYF. CDR3 DNA sequence: TGTGCCAGCAGCTTAGGATATAGCGGGGGACGCTCCTACGAGCAGTACTTC.

The chain joins TRBV11-2 to TRBJ2-7, with 11 positions matching TRBD2. Germline loops: CDR1 SGHAT, CDR2 FQNNGV. Trimming at V came to 5 bases and at J to 6 bases, leaving 3 bases not matched to a gene. The CDR3 sequence is 13 residues long. The CDR3 DNA is TGTGCCAGCAGCCCCGGGACTAGCGGCGAGCAGTACTTC. It codes for CASSPGTSGEQYF.

V usage is TRBV15 and J usage is TRBJ1-2; D perhaps matches TRBD1 (6 bases). V lost 1 base and J 2 bases, leaving 8 bases between the germline ends. Germline V gene data show CDR1 as LNHNV and CDR2 as YYDKDF (reference sequence). The CDR3 runs to 14 residues. DNA for the CDR3: TGTGCCACCAGCAGAGGTGGACAGAACTATGGCTACACCTTC. Translating it yields CATSRGGQNYGYTF.

The rearrangement links TRBV9 to TRBJ2-2, with TRBD1 matching 7 bases. CDR1 is SGDLS and CDR2 is YYNGEE in the germline V gene. Trimming removed 0 bases from V and 7 bases from J; junction bases left unmatched: 6. CDR3 length: 15 amino acids. In DNA, the CDR3 is TGTGCCAGCAGCGTAGGCCCGGGACAGAACGGGGAGCTGTTTTTT. Translating it yields CASSVGPGQNGELFF.

This clone was counted between two and nine times. The J gene is TRBJ2-5, the V gene TRBV5-1; 7 bases match TRBD1. From germline, CDR1 is SGHRS and CDR2 YFSETQ. CDR3 size: 14 residues. With 4 bases clipped from V and 1 base from J, the junction kept 4 bases outside the gene matches. The CDR3 spells CASSLGTAQETQYF. The CDR3 DNA follows: TGCGCCAGCAGCCTAGGGACAGCCCAAGAGACCCAGTACTTC.

The chain combines TRBV25-1 with TRBJ1-6, with a tentative D call TRBD1 (6 bases). CDR1 is MGHDK and CDR2 is SYGVNS in the germline V gene. This CDR3 region has 14 residues. Trimming removed 4 bases from V and 8 bases from J, with 12 bases in between. The CDR3, as DNA: TGTGCCAGCAGTGTGATAGGGGGTTATTCACCCCTCCACTTT. Translated: CASSVIGGYSPLHF.

The V call is TRBV7-2, the J call TRBJ2-3, with 7 bases matching TRBD2. This CDR3 is built from 15 residues. Germline values: CDR1 SGHTA, CDR2 FQGNSA. The V gene end was trimmed by 5 bases and the J gene end by 3 bases; junction bases not matched to a gene: 8. The CDR3 DNA is TGTGCCAGCAGCCCCCGACTAGCCCAAACAGATACGCAGTATTTT. Protein product: CASSPRLAQTDTQYF. The entire variable domain, with the rest obtained from reference TRBV7-2 and TRBJ2-3, is as follows: GAGVSQSPSNKVTEKGKDVELRCDPISGHTALYWYRQSLGQGLEFLIYFQGNSAPDKSGLPSDRFSAERTGGSVSTLTIQRTQQEDSAVYLCASSPRLAQTDTQYFGPGTRLTVL.

The genes are TRBV11-2 and TRBJ2-1; D gene unclear. V was shortened by 8 bases and J by 5 bases, with 13 bases between the two germline ends. The CDR3 covers 13 residues. Germline CDR1 SGHAT, CDR2 FQNNGV. CDR3 DNA: TGTGCCAGCCAATTTAACTTGAACAATGAGCAGTTCTTC. This encodes CASQFNLNNEQFF.

V gene TRBV5-4 combines with J gene TRBJ2-2; 10 bases match TRBD1. The germline V gene encodes CDR1 SGHNT and CDR2 YYREEE (reference sequence). After removal of 4 bases from V and 0 bases from J, the junction contained 3 bases not matched to a gene. The CDR3 contains 16 residues. The CDR3 DNA follows: TGTGCCAGCAGCGTGGGACAGGGGACGAACACCGGGGAGCTGTTTTTT. It encodes CASSVGQGTNTGELFF.

The gene calls are TRBV28 and TRBJ2-3, with D possibly matching TRBD2 (6 bases). Between the trimmed V and J ends, which lost 7 bases and 9 bases, there was a span of 20 bases. Germline loops: CDR1 MDHEN, CDR2 SYDVKM. The CDR3 sequence is 14 residues long. In DNA form, the CDR3 reads TGTGCCAGCACCATCCGGGACTTCCTAAGGACGCAGTATTTT. Residues: CASTIRDFLRTQYF.

The rearrangement links TRBV2 to TRBJ2-1, with a tentative D call TRBD1 (5 bases). The CDR3 runs 12 residues. V gave up 7 bases and J gave up 10 bases, with 14 bases separating them. CDR1 and CDR2 from the germline V gene are SNHLY and FYNNEI. The CDR3 here is CASNYGRQEQFF. The CDR3 nucleotides are TGTGCCAGCAACTACGGTAGACAGGAGCAGTTCTTC.

This clone was counted once. The chain employs TRBV9 and TRBJ1-1; 8 bases fit TRBD1. The CDR3 is 15 amino acids. Germline trimming cut 4 bases from V and 3 bases from J; bases unmatched to any gene: 8. Germline V gene sequence: CDR1 SGDLS, CDR2 YYNGEE. Here the CDR3 reads CASSQGPDRDTEAFF. CDR3 nucleotides: TGTGCCAGCAGCCAAGGCCCGGACAGGGACACTGAAGCTTTCTTT.

The rearrangement links TRBV5-6 to TRBJ1-1; D remains unclear. Per germline, CDR1 SGHDT and CDR2 YYEEEE. The germline V and J ends were trimmed by 0 bases and 3 bases, with 15 bases remaining between them. CDR3 size: 16 residues. CDR3 DNA sequence: TGTGCCAGCAGCTTGGCCGGAGATGGAGCAGACACTGAAGCTTTCTTT. Translated: CASSLAGDGADTEAFF.

This clone is a singleton in its sample. CDR3 region: CASSRTGGGNTIYF. The DNA for the CDR3 is TGTGCCAGCAGTCGGACAGGCGGTGGAAACACCATATATTTT. This chain uses TRBV27 with TRBJ1-3, with 7 bases identical to TRBD1. CDR3 length equals 14 residues. The V gene end was trimmed by 5 bases and the J gene end by 3 bases; junction bases not matched to a gene: 4. Germline V gene lookup returns CDR1 MNHEY and CDR2 SMNVEV (reference sequence).

The chain links TRBV10-1 to TRBJ1-2; 8 nucleotides match TRBD1. The germline V gene has CDR1 WNHNN and CDR2 SYGVQD (reference sequence). After removal of 7 bases from V and 7 bases from J, the junction contained 11 bases not matched to a gene. The CDR3 runs to 14 residues. The CDR3 here is CASTETGQGGGYTF. CDR3 DNA sequence: TGCGCCAGCACCGAGACTGGACAGGGTGGTGGCTACACCTTC.

The chain has TRBV6-1 and TRBJ1-5; possibly TRBD1 for D (6 bases). CDR1 is MNHNS and CDR2 is SASEGT in the germline V gene. The CDR3 is 18 amino acids. Trimming removed 0 bases from V and 2 bases from J, with 17 bases in between. CDR3 nucleotide sequence: TGTGCCAGCAGTGAAGCTACCGGGGGGCGATTTGGCAATCAGCCCCAGCATTTT. It specifies CASSEATGGRFGNQPQHF.